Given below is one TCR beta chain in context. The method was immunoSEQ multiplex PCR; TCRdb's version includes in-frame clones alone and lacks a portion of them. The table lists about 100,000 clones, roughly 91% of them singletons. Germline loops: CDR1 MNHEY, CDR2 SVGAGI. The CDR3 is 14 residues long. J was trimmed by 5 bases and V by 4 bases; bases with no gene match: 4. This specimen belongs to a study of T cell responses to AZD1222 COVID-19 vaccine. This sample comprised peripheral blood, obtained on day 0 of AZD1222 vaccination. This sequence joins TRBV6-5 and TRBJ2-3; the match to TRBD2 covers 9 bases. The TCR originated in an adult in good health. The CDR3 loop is CASSLGLAKDTQYF. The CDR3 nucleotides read TGTGCCAGCAGTTTAGGACTAGCGAAAGATACGCAGTATTTT.